The 27 T cell receptor beta chains reported below all come from one sample, sequenced in a study of T cell changes during pregnancy in multiple sclerosis (dated by TCRdb to between 2018 and 2020). To prepare the library, the immunoSEQ multiplex PCR assay was applied. TCRdb's version of the immuneACCESS table is confined to in-frame rearrangements and falls short of the full clone set. An unresolved V gene accounts for under half of the shortfall where checked; the remainder is of unknown origin. This sample has about 97,000 clones in its table, and around nine tenths of those were observed once. The top ten hold roughly 0.77% of the sample. Specimen: peripheral blood, collected in the second trimester of pregnancy. These receptors were obtained from a female donor in good health, enrolled as a control in a pregnancy study.

V gene TRBV9 combines with J gene TRBJ2-1; 7 bases align to TRBD2. This CDR3 is 17 amino acids long. V lost 0 bases, J lost 7 bases, and 13 bases stayed unmatched. CDR1 SGDLS and CDR2 YYNGEE come from the germline V gene. The CDR3 is CASSVGLSLASKNEQFF. The DNA for the CDR3 is TGTGCCAGCAGCGTAGGTTTATCACTAGCGAGCAAGAATGAGCAGTTCTTC.

The chain has TRBV29-1 and TRBJ2-7; weak D call: TRBD1 (5 bases). Germline CDR1 SQVTM, CDR2 ANQGSEA. This CDR3 has 14 amino acids. Trimming pared 3 bases from V and 2 bases from J, leaving 14 bases between. The CDR3 DNA is TGCAGCGTTGATTGGGCAGGGCGACCCTACGAGCAGTACTTC. Protein: CSVDWAGRPYEQYF.

The V gene is TRBV29-1, the J gene TRBJ2-7, with 9 bases fitting TRBD1. With V trimmed by 7 bases and J by 6 bases, 7 bases remained unmatched. CDR3 size: 12 residues. Germline-derived CDR1 and CDR2 are SQVTM and ANQGSEA. As DNA, the CDR3 is TGCAGCGCTCGGACAGGGGAAGGCGAGCAGTACTTC. It specifies CSARTGEGEQYF.

The chain links TRBV15 to TRBJ1-1; D is unclear. This CDR3 region has 12 residues. V shed 7 bases and J shed 0 bases, with 6 bases lying between them. Germline CDR1 LNHNV, CDR2 YYDKDF (reference sequence). The DNA of the CDR3 is TGTGCCACCAAGACTCTGAACACTGAAGCTTTCTTT. It yields the protein CATKTLNTEAFF.

The chain links TRBV11-2 to TRBJ1-2; 8 positions agree with TRBD1. The CDR3 totals 15 residues. Germline V lookup: CDR1 SGHAT, CDR2 FQNNGV. The J segment lost 6 bases and the V segment lost 3 bases, leaving 9 bases of the junction unmatched. CDR3 residues: CASSFVPPGGNGYTF. Written as DNA, the CDR3 is TGTGCCAGCAGCTTTGTACCTCCAGGGGGCAATGGCTACACCTTC.

V is TRBV6-4 and J is TRBJ2-3; D is undetermined. The CDR3 runs 16 residues. Germline V CDR1 and CDR2: MRHNA, SNTAGT. With 2 bases removed from V and 1 base from J, the gap between germline ends came to 13 bases. CDR3: CASSDVALSGTDTQYF. CDR3 DNA sequence: TGTGCCAGCAGTGACGTGGCTCTTTCTGGCACAGATACGCAGTATTTT.

The chain joins TRBV7-6 to TRBJ1-3; 7 positions match TRBD1. V lost 5 bases, J lost 4 bases, and 5 bases stayed unmatched. This CDR3 spans 14 amino acids. The germline gives CDR1 SGHVS, CDR2 FNYEAQ. The CDR3 DNA reads TGTGCCAGCAGCCCAGGACAGGCCGGAAACACCATATATTTT. Encoded protein: CASSPGQAGNTIYF.

J is TRBJ2-1 and V is TRBV9, with TRBD2 matching 9 bases. The germline CDR1 and CDR2 sequences are SGDLS and YYNGEE. V lost 4 bases and J lost 2; bases outside the gene matches: 4. This CDR3 has 15 residues. The DNA for the CDR3 is TGTGCCAGCAGCCCCCGACTAGCGGCCTACAATGAGCAGTTCTTC. Translation gives CASSPRLAAYNEQFF. The full variable domain, completed using reference TRBV9 and TRBJ2-1, is DSGVTQTPKHLITATGQRVTLRCSPRSGDLSVYWYQQSLDQGLQFLIQYYNGEERAKGNILERFSAQQFPDLHSELNLSSLELGDSALYFCASSPRLAAYNEQFFGPGTRLTVL.

The chain is built from TRBV28 and TRBJ2-4; 8 nucleotides align to TRBD1. J lost 7 bases, V lost 6 bases, and 8 bases had no gene match. Germline V gives CDR1 MDHEN, CDR2 SYDVKM. The CDR3 runs 14 residues. The DNA for the CDR3 is TGTGCCAGCAGCTACGGCAGGGGGCCCAACATTCAGTACTTC. Protein sequence: CASSYGRGPNIQYF.

The chain recombines TRBV14 with TRBJ1-1; D is possibly TRBD1 (5 bases). CDR3 length: 14 residues. Germline CDR1 is SGHDN and CDR2 is FVKESK. V was trimmed by 2 bases and J by 5 bases, leaving 12 bases between them. The CDR3 DNA follows: TGTGCCAGCAGCCAACAGGGAGGACGGACTGAAGCTTTCTTT. It translates to CASSQQGGRTEAFF.

The J gene is TRBJ1-2, the V gene TRBV7-2, with D possibly being TRBD1 (5 bases). Trimming pared 2 bases from V and 4 bases from J, leaving 8 bases between. The CDR3 is 13 amino acids. Germline lookup yields CDR1 SGHTA and CDR2 FQGNSA. The chain's CDR3 is CASSLLGAYGYTF. CDR3 nucleotide sequence: TGTGCCAGCAGCTTATTAGGGGCCTATGGCTACACCTTC. The variable domain in full, with the rest retrieved from reference TRBV7-2 and TRBJ1-2, is GAGVSQSPSNKVTEKGKDVELRCDPISGHTALYWYRQSLGQGLEFLIYFQGNSAPDKSGLPSDRFSAERTGGSVSTLTIQRTQQEDSAVYLCASSLLGAYGYTFGSGTRLTVV.

The chain is built from TRBV18 and TRBJ2-2; the match to TRBD1 covers 8 bases. The germline gives CDR1 KGHSH, CDR2 LQKENI. The CDR3 covers 16 residues. Losses at the gene ends were 1 base for V and 7 bases for J; bases not matched to a gene: 8. In nucleotides, the CDR3 is TGTGCCAGCTCACCACGCATGCAGGGACAGGTCGGGGAGCTGTTTTTT. As protein: CASSPRMQGQVGELFF.

The rearrangement uses TRBV4-1 and TRBJ2-5; 7 nucleotides line up with TRBD1. CDR3 size: 14 residues. Germline CDR1 is MGHRA and CDR2 is YSYEKL. The V gene end was trimmed by 2 bases and the J gene end by 5 bases; junction bases not matched to a gene: 5. In nucleotides, the CDR3 is TGCGCCAGCAGCCAACTTTCACAGGGGGAGACCCAGTACTTC. It yields the protein CASSQLSQGETQYF.

V usage is TRBV6-5 and J usage is TRBJ1-2; D is perhaps TRBD1 (5 bases). The germline V gene has CDR1 MNHEY and CDR2 SVGAGI. There are 15 residues in the CDR3. Trimming removed 6 bases at V and 2 bases at J, with 16 bases between. CDR3 in DNA: TGTGCCAGCAGCACTCCCGCGGGGACCAACTATGGCTACACCTTC. It codes for CASSTPAGTNYGYTF.

The chain employs TRBV27 and TRBJ1-2; D remains ambiguous. The CDR3 is made up of 17 amino acids. Germline CDR1 is MNHEY and CDR2 is SMNVEV (reference sequence). The V gene lost 4 bases and the J gene lost 1 base, with 19 bases spanning the gap. The CDR3, as DNA: TGTGCCAGCAGTTATCTCCTCCCCCGAGATGGTAACTATGGCTACACCTTC. Amino acids: CASSYLLPRDGNYGYTF.

The chain joins TRBV11-2 to TRBJ1-3; TRBD1 might be the D (5 bases). CDR3 size: 14 residues. CDR1 SGHAT and CDR2 FQNNGV come from the germline V gene. The ends were cut back, 5 bases at V and 3 bases at J, with 11 bases in the middle. The DNA of the CDR3 is TGTGCCAGCAGCACCCAGGGAGGTGGAAACACCATATATTTT. Its protein product is CASSTQGGGNTIYF.

The chain employs TRBV7-9 and TRBJ2-1, with D hard to call. V lost 5 bases to trimming and J lost 0 bases, with 8 bases between them. There are 14 residues in the CDR3. The germline CDR1 and CDR2 sequences are SEHNR and FQNEAQ (reference sequence). Here the CDR3 reads CASSPMASYNEQFF. For the CDR3, the DNA is TGTGCCAGCAGCCCGATGGCCTCCTACAATGAGCAGTTCTTC.

The V call is TRBV6-5, the J call TRBJ2-7, with a tentative D call TRBD2 (6 bases). Trimming shortened V by 2 bases and J by 6 bases, and 17 bases separated the two germline ends. This CDR3 contains 15 residues. The V gene's germline CDR1 is MNHEY and CDR2 SVGAGI. The CDR3 nucleotides are TGTGCCAGCAGTTACCAAGGAGGGCAAGTAGGCGAGCAGTACTTC. Its translation is CASSYQGGQVGEQYF.

This chain uses TRBV5-1 with TRBJ2-3, with 8 bases lining up with TRBD1. This CDR3 has 14 amino acids. Trimming at V came to 4 bases and at J to 6 bases, leaving 7 bases not matched to a gene. Germline V CDR1 and CDR2: SGHRS, YFSETQ. In DNA, the CDR3 is TGCGCCAGCAGCGTGGACAGGGCGAGGGATACGCAGTATTTT. It translates to CASSVDRARDTQYF. The whole variable domain, remainder taken from reference TRBV5-1 and TRBJ2-3, is KAGVTQTPRYLIKTRGQQVTLSCSPISGHRSVSWYQQTPGQGLQFLFEYFSETQRNKGNFPGRFSGRQFSNSRSEMNVSTLELGDSALYLCASSVDRARDTQYFGPGTRLTVL.

The CDR3, as DNA: TGTGCCATCAGTGAGCAGGCTAGCGAGCAGCCCCAGCATTTT. It is translated as CAISEQASEQPQHF. The rearrangement links TRBV10-3 to TRBJ1-5; D call uncertain. Trimming removed 2 bases from V and 7 bases from J, with 12 bases in between. The CDR3 has 14 residues. In germline, CDR1 is ENHRY, CDR2 SYGVKD.

The chain links TRBV7-8 to TRBJ2-2; 13 nucleotides match TRBD2. Germline V gives CDR1 SGHVS, CDR2 FQNEAQ. This CDR3 region has 16 residues. J was trimmed by 5 bases and V by 5 bases; bases with no gene match: 5. The CDR3 here is CASSDGLAGETGELFF. DNA of the CDR3: TGTGCCAGCAGCGACGGACTAGCGGGGGAAACCGGGGAGCTGTTTTTT.

On this clone: This sample includes further DNA sequences coding for the same CDR3. The V and J genes are TRBV27 and TRBJ2-7; 7 bases are a match to TRBD1. Unmatched junction bases numbered 2, after V lost 3 bases and J lost 3 bases. The CDR3 totals 13 residues. CDR1 is MNHEY and CDR2 is SMNVEV in the germline V gene (reference sequence). In nucleotides, the CDR3 is TGTGCCAGCAGTTTGGCAGGGGGCTACGAGCAGTACTTC. It specifies CASSLAGGYEQYF.

The chain has TRBV5-1 and TRBJ2-5; D perhaps matches TRBD1 (7 bases). CDR3 size: 18 residues. Germline V CDR1 and CDR2: SGHRS, YFSETQ. V gave up 4 bases and J gave up 4 bases, with 26 bases separating them. CDR3 amino acids: CASSLRGGGLTHGETQYF. The CDR3 region has the DNA TGCGCCAGCAGCCTCCGTGGAGGGGGCCTTACTCATGGAGAGACCCAGTACTTC.

This chain uses TRBV18 with TRBJ1-5; tentative D call: TRBD1 (5 bases). Germline loops: CDR1 KGHSH, CDR2 LQKENI. Trimming removed 3 bases from V and 13 bases from J, with 13 bases in between. CDR3 length: 12 residues. CDR3 sequence: CASSPGRGNQHF. The CDR3, as DNA: TGTGCCAGCTCACCGGGGCGGGGTAATCAGCATTTT.

V is TRBV5-8 and J is TRBJ2-3; TRBD2 aligns across 14 bases. Germline V gene data show CDR1 as SGHTS and CDR2 as YDEGEE. CDR3 length equals 18 residues. The trim removed 4 bases at V and 2 bases at J, leaving 9 bases unmatched. The CDR3 nucleotides read TGTGCCAGCAGCCGTGGGACTAGCGGGGGACTCAACACAGATACGCAGTATTTT. Protein product: CASSRGTSGGLNTDTQYF. The full variable domain, with the rest looked up from reference TRBV5-8 and TRBJ2-3, is EAGVTQSPTHLIKTRGQQATLRCSPISGHTSVYWYQQALGLGLQFLLWYDEGEERNRGNFPPRFSGRQFPNYSSELNVNALELEDSALYLCASSRGTSGGLNTDTQYFGPGTRLTVL.

In its sample, this clone was seen once. The chain joins TRBV4-1 to TRBJ2-7; weak D call: TRBD2 (5 bases). Germline CDR1 is MGHRA and CDR2 is YSYEKL. The CDR3 extends over 15 amino acids. V was clipped by 1 base and J by 1 base, with 11 bases between them. CDR3 sequence reads: CASSQGGSLSYEQYF. The CDR3, as DNA: TGCGCCAGCAGCCAAGGAGGGTCATTATCCTACGAGCAGTACTTC.

This rearrangement joins TRBV6-5 to TRBJ1-2; D remains ambiguous. CDR1 and CDR2 from the germline V gene are MNHEY and SVGAGI. The CDR3 contains 13 residues. Trimming stripped 5 bases from V and 5 bases from J, with 12 bases between. Here the CDR3 DNA reads TGTGCCAGCAGTAGAGGCGGGTGGTATGGCTACACCTTC. Amino acid sequence: CASSRGGWYGYTF.